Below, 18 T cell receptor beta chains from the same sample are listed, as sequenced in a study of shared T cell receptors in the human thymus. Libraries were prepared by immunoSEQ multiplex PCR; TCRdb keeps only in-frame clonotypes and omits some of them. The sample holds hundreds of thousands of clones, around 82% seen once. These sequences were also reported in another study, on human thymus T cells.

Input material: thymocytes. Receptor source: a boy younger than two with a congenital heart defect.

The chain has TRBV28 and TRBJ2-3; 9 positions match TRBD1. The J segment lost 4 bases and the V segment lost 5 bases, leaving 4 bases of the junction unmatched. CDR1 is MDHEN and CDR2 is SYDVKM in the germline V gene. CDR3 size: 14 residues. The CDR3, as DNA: TGTGCCAGCAGTCGGGACAGGGATGCAGATACGCAGTATTTT. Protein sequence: CASSRDRDADTQYF.

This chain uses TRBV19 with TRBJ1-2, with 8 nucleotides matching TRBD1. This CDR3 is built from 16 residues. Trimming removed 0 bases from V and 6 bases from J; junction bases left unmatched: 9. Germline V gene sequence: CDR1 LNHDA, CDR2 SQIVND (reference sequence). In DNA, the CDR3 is TGTGCCAGTAGTATAGAGGTTCCGGGACAGGAGGATGGCTACACCTTC. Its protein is CASSIEVPGQEDGYTF. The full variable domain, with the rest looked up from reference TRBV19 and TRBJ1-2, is DGGITQSPKYLFRKEGQNVTLSCEQNLNHDAMYWYRQDPGQGLRLIYYSQIVNDFQKGDIAEGYSVSREKKESFPLTVTSAQKNPTAFYLCASSIEVPGQEDGYTFGSGTRLTVV.

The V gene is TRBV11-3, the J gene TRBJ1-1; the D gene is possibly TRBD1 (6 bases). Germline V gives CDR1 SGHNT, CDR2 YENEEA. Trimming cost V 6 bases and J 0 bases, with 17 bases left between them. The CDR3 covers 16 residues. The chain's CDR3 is CASSPGGPLMNTEAFF. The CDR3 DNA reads TGTGCCAGCAGTCCGGGGGGCCCTTTGATGAACACTGAAGCTTTCTTT.

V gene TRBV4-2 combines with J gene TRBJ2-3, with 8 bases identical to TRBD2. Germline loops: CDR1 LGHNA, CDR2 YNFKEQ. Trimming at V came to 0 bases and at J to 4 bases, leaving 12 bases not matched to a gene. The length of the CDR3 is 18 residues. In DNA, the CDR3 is TGTGCCAGCAGCCAAGATGTCCCAGAGCGGGAGATCGCAGATACGCAGTATTTT. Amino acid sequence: CASSQDVPEREIADTQYF.

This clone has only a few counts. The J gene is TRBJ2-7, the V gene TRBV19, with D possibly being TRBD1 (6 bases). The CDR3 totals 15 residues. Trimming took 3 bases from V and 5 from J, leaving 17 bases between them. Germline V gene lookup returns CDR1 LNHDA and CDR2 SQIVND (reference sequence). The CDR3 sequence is CASSILGAGQDEQYF. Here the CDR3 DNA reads TGTGCCAGTAGTATCCTGGGGGCGGGTCAAGACGAGCAGTACTTC.

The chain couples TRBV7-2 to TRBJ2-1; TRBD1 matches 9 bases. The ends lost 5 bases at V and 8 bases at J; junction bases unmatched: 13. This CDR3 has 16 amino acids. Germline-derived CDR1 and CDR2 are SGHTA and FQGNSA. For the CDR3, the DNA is TGTGCCAGCAGCCCAAGGGGACAGGGAAGTTCTTATGAGCAGTTCTTC. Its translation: CASSPRGQGSSYEQFF.

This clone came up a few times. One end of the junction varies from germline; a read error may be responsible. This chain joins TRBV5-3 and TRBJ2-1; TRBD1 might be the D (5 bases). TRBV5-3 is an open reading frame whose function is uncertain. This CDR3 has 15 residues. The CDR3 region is CARSLIQASSNEQFF. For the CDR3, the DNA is TGTGCCAGAAGCTTGATACAGGCCTCCTCCAATGAGCAGTTCTTC.

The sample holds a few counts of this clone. CDR3 sequence reads: CAISEEREGPDTQYF. DNA for the CDR3: TGTGCCATCAGTGAAGAGCGGGAGGGTCCAGATACGCAGTATTTT. The chain combines TRBV10-3 with TRBJ2-3; 10 bases match TRBD2. V dropped 3 bases and J dropped 4; count of bases not matched to a gene: 4. The CDR3 sequence is 15 residues long. Germline CDR1 is ENHRY and CDR2 is SYGVKD.

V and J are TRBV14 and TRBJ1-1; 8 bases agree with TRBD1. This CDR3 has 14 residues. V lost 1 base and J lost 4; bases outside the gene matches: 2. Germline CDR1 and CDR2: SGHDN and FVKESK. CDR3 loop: CASSQATGGTEAFF. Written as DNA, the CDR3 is TGTGCCAGCAGCCAAGCCACAGGGGGCACTGAAGCTTTCTTT.

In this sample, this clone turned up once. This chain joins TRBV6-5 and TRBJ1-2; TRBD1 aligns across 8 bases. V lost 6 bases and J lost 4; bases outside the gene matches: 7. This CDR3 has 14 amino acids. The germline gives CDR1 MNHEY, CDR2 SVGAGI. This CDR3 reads CASRPRGTGYGYTF. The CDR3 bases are TGTGCCAGCAGACCACGAGGGACAGGCTATGGCTACACCTTC.

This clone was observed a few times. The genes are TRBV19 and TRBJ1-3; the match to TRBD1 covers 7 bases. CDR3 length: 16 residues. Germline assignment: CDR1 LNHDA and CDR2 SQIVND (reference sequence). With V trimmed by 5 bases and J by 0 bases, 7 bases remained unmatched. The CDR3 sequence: CASSPPDRYSGNTIYF. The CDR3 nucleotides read TGTGCCAGTAGTCCCCCGGACAGGTACTCTGGAAACACCATATATTTT.

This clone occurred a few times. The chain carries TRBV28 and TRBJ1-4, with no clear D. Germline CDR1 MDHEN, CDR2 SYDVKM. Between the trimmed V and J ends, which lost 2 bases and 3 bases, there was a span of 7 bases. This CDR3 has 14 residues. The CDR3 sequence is CASSLGGSNEKLFF. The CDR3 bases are TGTGCCAGCAGTTTAGGAGGGTCTAATGAAAAACTGTTTTTT.

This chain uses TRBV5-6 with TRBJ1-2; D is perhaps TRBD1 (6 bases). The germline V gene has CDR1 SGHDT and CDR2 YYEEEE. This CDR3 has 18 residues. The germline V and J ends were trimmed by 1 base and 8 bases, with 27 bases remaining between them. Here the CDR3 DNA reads TGTGCCAGCAGCTTGCACACGGGACATCAGCCGGGGTATGGCGGCTACACCTTC. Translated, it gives CASSLHTGHQPGYGGYTF.

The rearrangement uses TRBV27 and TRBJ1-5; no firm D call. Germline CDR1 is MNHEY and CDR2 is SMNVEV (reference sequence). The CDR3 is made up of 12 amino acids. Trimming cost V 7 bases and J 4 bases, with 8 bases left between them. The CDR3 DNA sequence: TGTGCCAGCAAAACGGGGAATCAGCCCCAGCATTTT. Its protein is CASKTGNQPQHF.

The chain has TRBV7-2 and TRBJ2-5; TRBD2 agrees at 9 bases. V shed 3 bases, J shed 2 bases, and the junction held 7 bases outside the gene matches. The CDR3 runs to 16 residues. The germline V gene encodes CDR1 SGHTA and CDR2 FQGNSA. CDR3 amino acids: CASSFAGGPRQETQYF. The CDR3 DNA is TGTGCCAGCAGCTTCGCGGGAGGGCCGAGGCAAGAGACCCAGTACTTC.

The CDR3 sequence: CASSEALCLSNQPQHF. CDR3 DNA sequence: TGTGCCAGCAGTGAGGCCCTTTGTCTTAGCAATCAGCCCCAGCATTTT. This chain joins TRBV2 and TRBJ1-5; D call uncertain. Germline V gives CDR1 SNHLY, CDR2 FYNNEI. The V end was cut by 3 bases, the J end by 0 bases, with 12 bases between. The CDR3 loop spans 16 amino acids.

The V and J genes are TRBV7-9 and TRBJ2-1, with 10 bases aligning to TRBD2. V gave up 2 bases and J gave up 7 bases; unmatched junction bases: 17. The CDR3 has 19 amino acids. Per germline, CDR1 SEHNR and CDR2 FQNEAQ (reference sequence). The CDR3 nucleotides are TGTGCCAGCAGCTTAATCTTACTAGCGGGAAAGGACGTACTAAATGAGCAGTTCTTC. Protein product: CASSLILLAGKDVLNEQFF. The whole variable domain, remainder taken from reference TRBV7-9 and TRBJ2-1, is DTGVSQNPRHKITKRGQNVTFRCDPISEHNRLYWYRQTLGQGPEFLTYFQNEAQLEKSRLLSDRFSAERPKGSFSTLEIQRTEQGDSAMYLCASSLILLAGKDVLNEQFFGPGTRLTVL.

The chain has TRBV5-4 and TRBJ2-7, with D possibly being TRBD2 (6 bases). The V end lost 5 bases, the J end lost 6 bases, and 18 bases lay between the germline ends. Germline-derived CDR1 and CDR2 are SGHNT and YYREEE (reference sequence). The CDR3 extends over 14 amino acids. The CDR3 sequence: CASSRDGRGGEQYF. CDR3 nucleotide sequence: TGTGCCAGCAGTCGTGACGGGAGAGGAGGCGAGCAGTACTTC.